This T cell receptor (beta chain) was found in a study of beta chain features in type 1 diabetes. V trimming: 7 bases; J trimming: 3 bases; junction bases outside the gene matches: 3. In germline, CDR1 is MGHDK, CDR2 SYGVNS. The CDR3 runs to 13 residues. What was sequenced were expressed TCRB transcripts, since all of the isolated RNA had been reverse transcribed. The method was immunoSEQ multiplex PCR; TCRdb's version includes in-frame clones alone and lacks a portion of them. The sample contains a few hundred thousand clones, roughly 30% of which appear only once. The sample consisted of central memory CD4+ T cells from blood. This sequence was found in a man younger than 45 in good health. The chain carries TRBV25-1 and TRBJ2-7; 10 bases fit TRBD1. Here the CDR3 DNA reads TGTGCCAGCACGGGACAGGGGTTCTACGAGCAGTACTTC. It yields the protein CASTGQGFYEQYF.